This T cell receptor beta chain was obtained from a study of read filtering for tumor transcriptome and immune sequencing. Per the germline V gene, CDR1 is SEHNR and CDR2 is FQNEAQ (reference sequence). The CDR3 consists of 15 residues. V was shortened by 0 bases and J by 0 bases, with 9 bases between the two germline ends. Study-wide results and limits: The sorted CD138-negative fraction was a mixed bone marrow immune population, not purified T cells.

The library was built from about 400 ng RNA with molecular barcoded adaptors for alpha/delta and beta/gamma chains. One entry per CDR3 protein, called by TCRdb with MiXCR from the reads. The table has around 130,000 distinct CDR3 sequences, about 13% seen once; the top ten hold about 8.6%. Remarks on this clonotype: The antigen remains undetermined.

At the time of active disease, bone marrow was collected from every patient. V and J are TRBV7-9 and TRBJ2-7; no clear D. The origin of this receptor is a donor aged 40 or older with multiple myeloma. Sequencing used a population of CD138-negative cells sorted from bone marrow. CDR3 loop: CASSLALGFSYEQYF. CDR3 DNA sequence: TGTGCCAGCAGCTTAGCGTTGGGATTCTCCTACGAGCAGTACTTC.